This T cell receptor beta chain was captured by sequencing in a study of blood T cell repertoires in COVID-19. Profiled with immunoSEQ multiplex PCR; TCRdb holds only in-frame clones, not every one. The table shows a few hundred thousand clones, with around 84% occurring only once. Germline trimming cut 5 bases from V and 3 bases from J; bases unmatched to any gene: 9. The CDR3 length is 15 residues. The germline V gene has CDR1 SGHDT and CDR2 YYEEEE. The source is a man aged 35 to 55 who had been exposed to COVID-19. The V and J genes are TRBV5-6 and TRBJ2-3, with TRBD2 matching 7 bases. Sample: PBMCs or T cells enriched from blood (not recorded which). This CDR3 reads CASRGDYGRTDTQYF. The DNA of the CDR3 is TGTGCCAGCAGAGGGGATTACGGGAGGACAGATACGCAGTATTTT.